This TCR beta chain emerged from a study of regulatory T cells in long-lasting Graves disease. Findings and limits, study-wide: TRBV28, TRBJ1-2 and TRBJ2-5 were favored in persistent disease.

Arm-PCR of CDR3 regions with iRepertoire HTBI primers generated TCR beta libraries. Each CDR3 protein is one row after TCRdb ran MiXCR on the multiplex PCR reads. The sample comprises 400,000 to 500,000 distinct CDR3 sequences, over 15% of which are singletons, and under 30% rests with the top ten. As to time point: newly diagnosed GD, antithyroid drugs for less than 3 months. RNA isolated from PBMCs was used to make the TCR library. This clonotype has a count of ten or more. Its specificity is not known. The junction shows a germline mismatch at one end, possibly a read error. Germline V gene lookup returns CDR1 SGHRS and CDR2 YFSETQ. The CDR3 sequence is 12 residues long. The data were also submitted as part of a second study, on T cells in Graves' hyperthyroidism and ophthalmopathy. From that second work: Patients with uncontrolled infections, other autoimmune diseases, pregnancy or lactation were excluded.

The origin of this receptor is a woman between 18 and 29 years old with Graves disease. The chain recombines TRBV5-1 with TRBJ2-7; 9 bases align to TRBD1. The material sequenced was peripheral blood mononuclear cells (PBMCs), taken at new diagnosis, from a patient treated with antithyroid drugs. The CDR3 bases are TGTGCCAGCTCACGGGACAGGGACGAGCAGTACTTC. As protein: CASSRDRDEQYF.